This T cell receptor beta chain was observed in a study of a mutant IDH1 vaccine in newly diagnosed glioma. Study details: Patients had eight vaccinations, in weeks 1, 3, 5, 7, 11, 15, 19 and 23. Patients began vaccination 4-6 weeks after radiotherapy alone, or with temozolomide cycles.

Comments on this clone: The target antigen is unknown.

Time point meaning: week 23, last vaccination. Each dose of the vaccine consisted of 300 ug of mutant IDH1 20-mer peptide, with topical imiquimod. Measured with immunoSEQ multiplex PCR; TCRdb has only the in-frame clones, and not every one. Of 58,000 or so clones in the sample, about nine tenths were seen once. V lost 5 bases, J lost 3 bases, and 9 bases stayed unmatched. This CDR3 region has 15 residues. Looked up from germline, CDR1 is SGHRS and CDR2 is YFSETQ. This receptor was identified in a man in his forties with glioma. The sample in question was PBMCs, obtained from a glioma patient whose treatment included an IDH1 peptide vaccine. The rearrangement uses TRBV5-1 and TRBJ1-2; 8 bases fit TRBD1. CDR3 sequence (DNA): TGCGCCAGCAGAAGACAGGGGAAGTTTGACTATGGCTACACCTTC. Encoded protein: CASRRQGKFDYGYTF.